One and the same sample provided the 29 T cell receptor beta chains below, sequenced in a study of T cell clonality in common variable immunodeficiency. The protocol was immunoSEQ multiplex PCR, while the TCRdb copy is restricted to in-frame clones and leaves out a portion. Reported are tens of thousands of clones, none seen only once; the ten largest carry roughly a tenth. The sample consisted of peripheral blood mononuclear cells. The receptors derive from a person aged 18 to 75 in good health.

At least ten counts were recorded for this clone. The read is 3 residues too short to cover the CDR3 end, so that end is filled in from the germline J gene. This chain uses TRBV28 with TRBJ1-4; D gene uncertain. V lost 3 bases to trimming and J lost 1 base, with 6 bases between them. The CDR3 is 14 residues long. Per the germline V gene, CDR1 is MDHEN and CDR2 is SYDVKM. This CDR3 reads CASSLHITNEKLFF. Partial CDR3 DNA: TGTGCCAGCAGTTTGCACATAACTAATGAAAAA.

In its sample, this clone was seen many times. The DNA ends 3 residues before the CDR3 does, and the rest of the CDR3 is filled in from the germline J gene. The V call is TRBV2, the J call TRBJ2-5; TRBD2 is a possible D gene (6 bases). The CDR3 is 13 amino acids. Deletions cut 8 bases from V and 3 bases from J, with 13 bases between. Germline CDR1 and CDR2: SNHLY and FYNNEI. CDR3 protein: CASQPWGEETQYF. Incomplete CDR3 DNA: TGTGCCAGCCAGCCCTGGGGGGAAGAGACC.

In its sample, this clone was seen many times. From the germline J gene comes the end of the CDR3, since the read stops 3 residues before it. This rearrangement joins TRBV19 to TRBJ1-2; the D is unclear. The CDR3 consists of 14 residues. In germline, CDR1 is LNHDA, CDR2 SQIVND (reference sequence). V was shortened by 1 base and J by 0 bases, with 6 bases between the two germline ends. The CDR3 sequence: CASSIGQTNYGYTF. Partial CDR3 DNA: TGTGCCAGTAGTATAGGGCAGACTAACTATGGC.

This clone was observed a few times. The read ends 3 residues before the CDR3 terminus; that terminus is restored from the germline J gene. The chain links TRBV7-8 to TRBJ2-2, with TRBD2 matching 9 bases. V lost 5 bases and J lost 7; bases outside the gene matches: 8. CDR3 length: 15 residues. CDR1 and CDR2 from the germline V gene are SGHVS and FQNEAQ. CDR3 bases read: TGTGCCAGCAGCACTAGGGGGACTAGCAGCGGGGAG. Its protein product is CASSTRGTSSGE. The whole CDR3 reads CASSTRGTSSGELFF.

This clone was found many times. The read terminates 3 residues ahead of where the CDR3 ends, so the germline J gene completes it. This chain connects TRBV4-1 to TRBJ2-2; 8 bases line up with TRBD2. The germline V gene encodes CDR1 MGHRA and CDR2 YSYEKL. The CDR3 is 16 residues long. With V trimmed by 2 bases and J by 6 bases, 8 bases remained unmatched. The CDR3 loop is CASSQRAGANAGELFF. The DNA read from the CDR3 is TGCGCCAGCAGCCAAAGAGCGGGGGCTAACGCCGGGGAG.

This clone was seen many times. The read halts 3 residues ahead of the CDR3 end, with the missing end drawn from the germline J gene. The gene calls are TRBV7-3 and TRBJ1-1; D is unresolved. Germline V gives CDR1 SGHTA, CDR2 FQGTGA. CDR3 length: 15 residues. The V end lost 3 bases, the J end lost 4 bases, and 15 bases lay between the germline ends. The part of the CDR3 DNA that was read is TGTGCCAGCAGCTTTAGTGCCCTACCGAGCACTGAA. Residues: CASSFSALPSTE. Given in full, the CDR3 is CASSFSALPSTEAFF.

This clone was seen many times. Read data end 3 residues before the CDR3 end; the end is taken from the germline J gene. This rearrangement joins TRBV6-1 to TRBJ1-1; 8 bases are shared with TRBD1. The V segment lost 1 base and the J segment 5 bases; nucleotides outside the gene matches: 6. In germline, CDR1 is MNHNS, CDR2 SASEGT. This CDR3 contains 15 residues. The CDR3 sequence: CASSEEQGGGTEAFF. The CDR3 bases that were read are TGTGCCAGCAGTGAAGAACAGGGGGGAGGGACTGAA.

This clone was detected many times. The sequenced fragment ends 3 residues before the CDR3 boundary, so the rest is inferred from the germline J gene. The chain recombines TRBV19 with TRBJ2-5; tentative D call: TRBD2 (5 bases). Per germline, CDR1 LNHDA and CDR2 SQIVND (reference sequence). The ends were cut back, 5 bases at V and 5 bases at J, with 12 bases in the middle. The CDR3 has 13 amino acids. CDR3 loop: CASSATSRETQYF. The sequenced CDR3 bases are TGTGCCAGTAGTGCTACTAGTCGGGAGACC.

This clone was detected many times. The read is 3 residues too short to cover the CDR3 end, so that end is filled in from the germline J gene. The chain links TRBV20-1 to TRBJ1-6; the D gene is possibly TRBD1 (6 bases). Deletions cut 3 bases from V and 1 base from J, with 7 bases between. Germline CDR1 reads DFQATT; CDR2 reads SNEGSKA (reference sequence). The CDR3 is made up of 14 amino acids. The chain's CDR3 is CSASQGSYNSPLHF. CDR3 DNA, as far as it was read: TGCAGTGCTAGCCAGGGGTCCTATAATTCACCC.

The sample holds many counts of this clone. The read comes to an end 3 residues before the CDR3 does, leaving the germline J gene to fill in the end. The V call is TRBV5-4, the J call TRBJ1-2, with D perhaps matching TRBD1 (5 bases). Germline V gives CDR1 SGHNT, CDR2 YYREEE (reference sequence). CDR3 length: 13 residues. Partial CDR3 DNA: TGTGCCAGCAGCTCCGCAGGGCGAGGGGGC. It specifies CASSSAGRGG. The entire CDR3 protein reads CASSSAGRGGYTF.

At least ten counts were recorded for this clone. The read is 3 residues too short to cover the CDR3 end, so that end is filled in from the germline J gene. The rearrangement joins TRBV11-2 to TRBJ2-7; the D is unclear. The ends were cut back, 4 bases at V and 1 base at J, with 11 bases in the middle. Germline CDR1 and CDR2: SGHAT and FQNNGV. The CDR3 is 14 amino acids. The part of the CDR3 DNA that was read is TGTGCCAGCAGCTCGCGTATCGAGTCCTACGAG. It translates to CASSSRIESYE. The entire CDR3 reads CASSSRIESYEQYF.

This clone was picked up many times. The CDR3 bases that were read are TGCAGTGCTCGCCTACAGGGACGGGAGACC. Translated: CSARLQGRET. The CDR3 as a whole reads CSARLQGRETQYF. The genes are TRBV20-1 and TRBJ2-5; tentative D call: TRBD1 (6 bases). Read data end 3 residues before the CDR3 end; the end is taken from the germline J gene. CDR3 length: 13 residues. V was cut by 5 bases and J by 5 bases, with 15 bases left in between. Per germline, CDR1 DFQATT and CDR2 SNEGSKA (reference sequence).

This clone was detected ten times or more. The sequenced fragment ends 3 residues before the CDR3 boundary, so the rest is inferred from the germline J gene. The chain links TRBV29-1 to TRBJ2-2; 8 bases align to TRBD1. The CDR3 loop spans 14 amino acids. Germline V lookup: CDR1 SQVTM, CDR2 ANQGSEA. J was trimmed by 2 bases and V by 6 bases; bases with no gene match: 5. The CDR3 is CSVGTGLNTGELFF. CDR3 DNA, as far as it was read: TGCAGCGTAGGGACAGGATTAAACACCGGGGAG.

This clone was seen many times. The CDR3 is cut off 3 residues early in the read; its end comes from the germline J gene. J is TRBJ2-1 and V is TRBV7-3, with 9 bases aligning to TRBD2. CDR3 size: 14 residues. Per the germline V gene, CDR1 is SGHTA and CDR2 is FQGTGA. The trim removed 5 bases at V and 7 bases at J, leaving 6 bases unmatched. CDR3 sequence reads: CASSLAGPGNEQFF. The covered CDR3 bases are TGTGCCAGCAGCCTAGCGGGGCCCGGGAATGAG.

This clone came up many times. The missing CDR3 end, 3 residues past where the read stops, is filled in from the germline J gene. The V call is TRBV30, the J call TRBJ1-5; TRBD1 agrees at 7 bases. Germline V lookup: CDR1 GTSNPN, CDR2 SVGIG (reference sequence). The CDR3 is made up of 14 amino acids. The V and J ends lost 5 bases and 3 bases, in that order; junction bases with no gene match: 7. CDR3 sequence reads: CAWDRVSSNQPQHF. The part of the CDR3 DNA that was read is TGTGCCTGGGACAGGGTTTCTTCCAATCAGCCC.

This clone has a count of ten or more. The CDR3 end falls 3 residues outside the read, so it is completed with the germline J gene. This chain links TRBV7-9 with TRBJ2-7, with TRBD1 identical over 10 bases. Germline V lookup: CDR1 SEHNR, CDR2 FQNEAQ (reference sequence). The CDR3 is made up of 15 amino acids. V dropped 7 bases and J dropped 4; count of bases not matched to a gene: 10. The CDR3 DNA, read in part, is TGTGCCAGCACCCAACACGGGACAGGGGTTTACGAG. Amino acids: CASTQHGTGVYE. In full, the CDR3 reads CASTQHGTGVYEQYF.

This clone was observed many times. The CDR3 goes on 3 residues after the read ends, and that part is filled in from the germline J gene. The chain uses TRBV7-2 and TRBJ1-1; TRBD1 is a possible D gene (5 bases). Germline V gives CDR1 SGHTA, CDR2 FQGNSA. Trimming stripped 5 bases from V and 4 bases from J, with 14 bases between. The CDR3 length is 14 residues. The CDR3 DNA, read in part, is TGTGCCAGCAGCCCCAGGGCTGGGGCCACTGAA. It encodes CASSPRAGATE. The CDR3 as a whole reads CASSPRAGATEAFF.

This clone was detected many times. The sequenced fragment ends 3 residues before the CDR3 boundary, so the rest is inferred from the germline J gene. The J gene is TRBJ2-7, the V gene TRBV7-2; D is perhaps TRBD1 (5 bases). Trimming cost V 5 bases and J 4 bases, with 15 bases left between them. Per germline, CDR1 SGHTA and CDR2 FQGNSA. CDR3 length equals 14 residues. The DNA read from the CDR3 is TGTGCCAGCAGCCTCGGGTCAGGGCCATACGAG. Protein: CASSLGSGPYE. The complete CDR3 protein is CASSLGSGPYEQYF.

This clone was picked up many times. The sequence runs out 3 residues before the end of the CDR3; the remainder is reconstructed from the germline J gene. The rearrangement joins TRBV4-1 to TRBJ2-1; TRBD2 is a possible D gene (5 bases). The germline V gene has CDR1 MGHRA and CDR2 YSYEKL. The CDR3 loop spans 13 amino acids. Trimming removed 5 bases from V and 4 bases from J, with 9 bases in between. The CDR3 DNA, read in part, is TGCGCCAGCAGCTGGACTGCGTACAATGAG. Protein: CASSWTAYNE. The whole CDR3 protein is CASSWTAYNEQFF.

Comments on this clone: The observed sequence ends 3 residues before the CDR3 terminus, with the missing tail filled in from the germline J gene. The chain uses TRBV11-3 and TRBJ1-2; TRBD1 is a possible D gene (5 bases). The CDR3 loop spans 13 amino acids. CDR1 is SGHNT, CDR2 YENEEA, per germline. Trimming cost V 2 bases and J 7 bases, with 11 bases left between them. The CDR3 sequence is CASSLRGLRGYTF. The CDR3 DNA, read in part, is TGTGCCAGCAGCTTAAGGGGCCTACGTGGC.

This clone was counted many times. From the germline J gene comes the end of the CDR3, since the read stops 3 residues before it. This chain links TRBV19 with TRBJ2-7, with TRBD1 identical over 7 bases. V trimming: 2 bases; J trimming: 3 bases; junction bases outside the gene matches: 4. Germline CDR1 and CDR2: LNHDA and SQIVND (reference sequence). The CDR3 spans 14 residues. The CDR3 spells CASSISQGDYEQYF. The part of the CDR3 DNA that was read is TGTGCCAGTAGTATATCCCAGGGGGACTACGAG.

This clone appeared a few times. CDR3 bases read: TGCAGCGTCGAGAAACAGGGGCGGGAGACC. This sequence encodes CSVEKQGRET. The CDR3 in full is CSVEKQGRETQYF. The chain recombines TRBV29-1 with TRBJ2-5, with 7 positions matching TRBD1. Sequencing ends 3 residues short of the CDR3 end; the germline J gene provides the rest. Germline CDR1 and CDR2: SQVTM and ANQGSEA. The CDR3 spans 13 residues. J lost 5 bases, V lost 6 bases, and 9 bases had no gene match.

Ten or more counts support this clone. The read terminates 3 residues ahead of where the CDR3 ends, so the germline J gene completes it. The rearrangement uses TRBV7-9 and TRBJ1-2; TRBD1 aligns across 12 bases. J lost 7 bases, V lost 8 bases, and 2 bases had no gene match. Germline values: CDR1 SEHNR, CDR2 FQNEAQ (reference sequence). The CDR3 runs to 12 residues. CDR3 bases read: TGTGCCAGCGGGGACAGGGGGCTTGGC. It codes for CASGDRGLG. The whole CDR3 sequence is CASGDRGLGYTF.

In this sample, this clone turned up many times. From the germline J gene comes the end of the CDR3, since the read stops 3 residues before it. The chain carries TRBV4-1 and TRBJ1-2; TRBD1 matches at 10 bases. The CDR3 extends over 14 amino acids. Germline-derived CDR1 and CDR2 are MGHRA and YSYEKL. CDR3 bases read: TGCGCCAGCAGCGCCAGACAGGGGGCCGGAGGC. It codes for CASSARQGAGG. The entire CDR3 sequence reads CASSARQGAGGYTF.

This clone occurred many times. Read sequence stops 3 residues before the CDR3 end, and the germline J gene provides the missing end. The genes are TRBV28 and TRBJ2-1, with D maybe TRBD1 (6 bases). The CDR3 length is 16 residues. Trimming took off 0 bases at V and 0 bases at J, with 9 bases between the two ends. The V gene's germline CDR1 is MDHEN and CDR2 SYDVKM. The CDR3 DNA, read in part, is TGTGCCAGCAGTTTATGGCAGGGGAACTCCTACAATGAG. Protein product: CASSLWQGNSYNE. The complete CDR3 reads CASSLWQGNSYNEQFF.

This clone has a count of ten or more. The observed sequence ends 3 residues before the CDR3 terminus, with the missing tail filled in from the germline J gene. V usage is TRBV13 and J usage is TRBJ1-1, with TRBD1 matching 10 bases. After removal of 8 bases from V and 2 bases from J, the junction contained 8 bases not matched to a gene. Germline V gene data show CDR1 as PRHDT and CDR2 as FYEKMQ (reference sequence). This CDR3 contains 15 residues. CDR3 sequence: CASGSRDRGNTEAFF. The sequenced CDR3 bases are TGTGCCAGCGGCTCTCGGGACAGGGGAAACACTGAA.

This clone was detected ten times or more. The read ends 3 residues before the CDR3 terminus; that terminus is restored from the germline J gene. The genes are TRBV7-2 and TRBJ1-2; tentative D call: TRBD1 (5 bases). V lost 5 bases, J lost 6 bases, and 16 bases lay in between. Germline CDR1 and CDR2: SGHTA and FQGNSA. The CDR3 sequence is 14 residues long. The sequenced part of the CDR3 DNA is TGTGCCAGCAGCCTAGGGGACTCACCTGATGGC. The encoded protein is CASSLGDSPDG. The CDR3 in full is CASSLGDSPDGYTF. Full variable domain (rest looked up from reference TRBV7-2 and TRBJ1-2): GAGVSQSPSNKVTEKGKDVELRCDPISGHTALYWYRQSLGQGLEFLIYFQGNSAPDKSGLPSDRFSAERTGGSVSTLTIQRTQQEDSAVYLCASSLGDSPDGYTFGSGTRLTVV.

In its sample, this clone was seen many times. Coverage ceases 3 residues before the CDR3 finishes, and the germline J gene fills in the end. The chain uses TRBV7-9 and TRBJ1-1; 9 bases are a match to TRBD1. J lost 7 bases, V lost 4 bases, and 7 bases had no gene match. Germline CDR1 is SEHNR and CDR2 is FQNEAQ (reference sequence). The CDR3 loop spans 14 amino acids. The part of the CDR3 DNA that was read is TGTGCCAGCAGCTCCACTTCGGGACAGGGTGAA. Protein sequence: CASSSTSGQGE. The CDR3 in its entirety is CASSSTSGQGEAFF. The variable domain in full, completed from reference TRBV7-9 and TRBJ1-1, reads DTGVSQNPRHKITKRGQNVTFRCDPISEHNRLYWYRQTLGQGPEFLTYFQNEAQLEKSRLLSDRFSAERPKGSFSTLEIQRTEQGDSAMYLCASSSTSGQGEAFFGQGTRLTVV.

This clone has ten or more counts. Coverage ceases 3 residues before the CDR3 finishes, and the germline J gene fills in the end. The chain recombines TRBV12-3 or TRBV12-4 with TRBJ1-2; 7 bases are shared with TRBD1. This CDR3 has 14 residues. V lost 1 base to trimming and J lost 4 bases; unmatched junction nucleotides: 3. The CDR3 spells CASSLGGQSYGYTF. The CDR3 bases that were read are TGTGCCAGCAGTTTAGGGGGACAGAGCTATGGC.